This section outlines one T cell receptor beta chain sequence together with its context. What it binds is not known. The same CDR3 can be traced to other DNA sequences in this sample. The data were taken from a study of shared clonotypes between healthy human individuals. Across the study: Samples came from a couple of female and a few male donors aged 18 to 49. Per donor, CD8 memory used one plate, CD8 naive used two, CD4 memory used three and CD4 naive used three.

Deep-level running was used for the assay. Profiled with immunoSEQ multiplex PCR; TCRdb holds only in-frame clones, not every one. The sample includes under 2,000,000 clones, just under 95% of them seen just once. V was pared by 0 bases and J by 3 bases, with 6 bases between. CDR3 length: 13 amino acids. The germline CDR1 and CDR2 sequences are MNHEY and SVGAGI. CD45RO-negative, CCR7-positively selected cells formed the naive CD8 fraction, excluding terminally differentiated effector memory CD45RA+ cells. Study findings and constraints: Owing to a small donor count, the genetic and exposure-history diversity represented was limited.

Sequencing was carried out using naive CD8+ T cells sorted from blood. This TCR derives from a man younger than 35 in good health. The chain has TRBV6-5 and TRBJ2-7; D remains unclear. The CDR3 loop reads CASSYSNSYEQYF. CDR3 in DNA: TGTGCCAGCAGTTACTCTAACAGCTACGAGCAGTACTTC.